This is a list of T cell receptor beta chains from one sample in a study of blood T cell repertoires in COVID-19. The protocol was immunoSEQ multiplex PCR, while the TCRdb copy is restricted to in-frame clones and leaves out a portion. The table has about 100,000 clones, over 75% seen once; the top ten hold about 6.9%. The sequencing sample was made of peripheral blood. All receptors come from a man aged 30 to 39 in a cohort sampled during active COVID-19. CDR3s include the opening cysteine and the closing phenylalanine or tryptophan. A D gene is named only where the DNA matches it firmly. Clone size is stated in some rows and not others, as once, few, many or a class when expanded.

clone_size j_call d_call v_call cdr3_aa cdr3_nt
- TRBJ2-7 TRBD2 TRBV27 CASRRTSGDSYEQYF TGTGCCAGCAGGCGGACTAGCGGGGACTCCTACGAGCAGTACTTC
- TRBJ1-2 TRBD1 TRBV23-1 CASSPSRGPEGYTF TGCGCCAGCAGTCCCTCGAGGGGGCCGGAGGGCTACACCTTC
- TRBJ2-3 TRBD1 TRBV4-1 CASSQDLTGELGDTQYF TGCGCCAGCAGCCAAGATCTGACAGGGGAACTTGGAGATACGCAGTATTTT
- TRBJ1-1 - TRBV29-1 CSVVRQMNTEAFF TGCAGCGTTGTGAGGCAGATGAACACTGAAGCTTTCTTT
- TRBJ2-1 TRBD2 TRBV9 CASSVGPSGGPLYNEQFF TGTGCCAGCAGCGTAGGACCCAGCGGGGGGCCCCTATACAATGAGCAGTTCTTC
- TRBJ2-1 TRBD2 TRBV7-2 CASSGLAGGGRDEQFF TGTGCCAGCAGCGGACTAGCGGGGGGGGGTCGTGATGAGCAGTTCTTC
- TRBJ2-1 TRBD2 TRBV7-3 CASSLTLADNEQFF TGTGCCAGCAGCTTAACACTAGCGGACAATGAGCAGTTCTTC
- TRBJ2-3 TRBD2 TRBV9 CASSVGLAGGLFTDTQYF TGTGCCAGCAGCGTAGGACTAGCGGGGGGGCTTTTCACAGATACGCAGTATTTT
- TRBJ2-5 TRBD2 TRBV7-6 CASSSGTSGGLQETQYF TGTGCCAGCAGTTCGGGGACTAGCGGGGGGTTGCAAGAGACCCAGTACTTC
- TRBJ2-7 TRBD1 TRBV4-1 CASSHPGQGKYEQYF TGCGCCAGCAGCCACCCGGGACAGGGGAAGTACGAGCAGTACTTC
- TRBJ1-2 - TRBV2 CASRLRREGLGGYTF TGTGCCAGCAGACTAAGGAGGGAGGGCCTTGGTGGCTACACCTTC
- TRBJ2-3 TRBD1 TRBV24-1 CATSDPGQGGLTDTQYF TGTGCCACCAGTGACCCCGGACAGGGGGGCCTCACAGATACGCAGTATTTT
- TRBJ2-5 - TRBV5-4 CASSHGETQYF TGTGCCAGCAGCCACGGGGAGACCCAGTACTTC
- TRBJ2-4 TRBD1 TRBV7-2 CASSPRTGAAKNIQYF TGTGCCAGCAGCCCCAGGACAGGGGCAGCCAAAAACATTCAGTACTTC
- TRBJ2-3 TRBD2 TRBV5-1 CASSGTSGSDTQYF TGCGCCAGCAGCGGGACTAGCGGATCAGATACGCAGTATTTT
once TRBJ1-6 TRBD1 TRBV6-2/TRBV6-3 CASSRDSSYNSPLHF TGTGCCAGCAGTCGGGACAGCTCCTATAATTCACCCCTCCACTTT
- TRBJ1-2 - TRBV6-5 CASSTANYGYTF TGTGCCAGCAGTACGGCTAACTATGGCTACACCTTC
- TRBJ2-7 - TRBV6-2/TRBV6-3 CASSRDFKPSYEQYF TGTGCCAGCAGCCGGGACTTTAAGCCATCCTACGAGCAGTACTTC
- TRBJ2-3 - TRBV4-2 CASSQALSTDTQYF TGTGCCAGCAGCCAAGCTCTGAGCACAGATACGCAGTATTTT
- TRBJ1-3 - TRBV19 CASTRTDTSGNTIYF TGTGCCAGTACCAGGACAGATACCTCTGGAAACACCATATATTTT
- TRBJ1-1 - TRBV30 CAWSVWAGTNTEAFF TGTGCCTGGAGTGTCTGGGCGGGAACGAACACTGAAGCTTTCTTT
once TRBJ1-2 - TRBV18 CASSPTGGYGYTF TGTGCCAGCTCACCAACGGGGGGCTATGGCTACACCTTC
- TRBJ2-6 - TRBV6-7 CASSPRSSGANVLTF TGTGCCAGCAGCCCTAGGTCATCCGGGGCCAACGTCCTGACTTTC
- TRBJ1-4 - TRBV3-1/TRBV3-2 CASSQNPGQWGEKLFF TGTGCCAGCAGCCAGAACCCCGGACAGTGGGGAGAAAAACTGTTTTTT
- TRBJ2-7 - TRBV6-2/TRBV6-3 CASSYRSTNYEQYF TGTGCCAGCAGTTATCGGTCGACAAACTACGAGCAGTACTTC
once TRBJ2-5 TRBD1 TRBV2 CASSTTGNDRAVQETQYF TGTGCCAGCAGTACGACAGGGAACGATCGGGCTGTACAAGAGACCCAGTACTTC
- TRBJ1-2 - TRBV11-2 CASSSIRTSYGYTF TGTGCCAGCAGCTCAATCCGGACAAGCTATGGCTACACCTTC
- TRBJ2-3 TRBD2 TRBV18 CASSVPAGGRDTQYF TGTGCCAGCTCAGTTCCGGCGGGGGGGCGAGATACGCAGTATTTT
few TRBJ2-5 - TRBV28 CASSPTGGGTQYF TGTGCCAGCAGTCCGACGGGGGGCGGGACCCAGTACTTC
- TRBJ2-2 TRBD1 TRBV29-1 CSVEDRGRSAGELFF TGCAGCGTTGAAGACAGGGGGCGCTCGGCCGGGGAGCTGTTTTTT
- TRBJ1-1 - TRBV27 CASGNRDSGTEAFF TGTGCCAGCGGAAACAGGGATTCGGGCACTGAAGCTTTCTTT
- TRBJ2-1 - TRBV3-1/TRBV3-2 CASSQDGGRAFNEQFF TGTGCCAGCAGCCAGGACGGCGGCAGGGCGTTCAATGAGCAGTTCTTC
- TRBJ2-3 TRBD1 TRBV6-5 CASSLQGARTDTQYF TGTGCCAGCAGCCTACAGGGGGCGCGCACAGATACGCAGTATTTT
- TRBJ1-6 - TRBV12-3/TRBV12-4 CASSLTVASLHF TGTGCCAGCAGTTTGACTGTGGCCAGTCTCCACTTT
- TRBJ2-7 - TRBV5-6 CASSFGRSYEQYF TGTGCCAGCAGCTTTGGCAGATCCTACGAGCAGTACTTC
- TRBJ1-1 - TRBV7-2 CASSGNRRLNTEAFF TGTGCCAGCAGCGGTAACAGGCGCCTGAACACTGAAGCTTTCTTT
- TRBJ2-3 TRBD2 TRBV5-1 CASSPGGSGGTDTQYF TGCGCCAGCAGCCCCGGAGGTAGCGGGGGCACAGATACGCAGTATTTT
- TRBJ1-6 - TRBV30 CAWNTGSSYNSPLHF TGTGCCTGGAATACAGGGAGCTCCTATAATTCACCCCTCCACTTT
- TRBJ1-2 TRBD1 TRBV3-1/TRBV3-2 CASSQEPGQGFNGYTF TGTGCCAGCAGCCAAGAACCGGGACAGGGCTTTAATGGCTACACCTTC
once TRBJ1-6 - TRBV7-6 CASSPIGGAPHNSPLHF TGTGCCAGCAGCCCAATCGGTGGGGCTCCCCATAATTCACCCCTCCACTTT
few TRBJ2-2 - TRBV5-1 CASSSRGLTGELFF TGCGCCAGCAGCTCGCGGGGGCTCACCGGGGAGCTGTTTTTT
- TRBJ2-2 - TRBV24-1 CATSDISGGELFF TGTGCCACCAGTGATATCTCCGGGGGGGAGCTGTTTTTT
once TRBJ1-2 - TRBV9 CASSVDTEINYGYTF TGTGCCAGCAGCGTAGACACAGAGATTAACTATGGCTACACCTTC
- TRBJ2-7 - TRBV7-9 CASSLAFGTPYEQYF TGTGCCAGCAGCTTAGCATTCGGGACACCCTACGAGCAGTACTTC
- TRBJ1-5 - TRBV19 CASSTRQRIWPQHF TGTGCCAGTAGTACACGACAGAGGATATGGCCCCAGCATTTT
- TRBJ1-1 - TRBV30 CAWMEGLNTEAFF TGTGCCTGGATGGAGGGTTTGAACACTGAAGCTTTCTTT
- TRBJ2-2 - TRBV5-5 CASSFSGGDTGELFF TGTGCCAGCAGCTTCTCCGGGGGTGACACCGGGGAGCTGTTTTTT
- TRBJ1-2 - TRBV4-1 CASSQVGSYGGGYGYTF TGCGCCAGCAGCCAAGTAGGGTCTTATGGGGGAGGCTATGGCTACACCTTC
- TRBJ2-1 TRBD1 TRBV11-3 CASSRQGGSFNEQFF TGTGCCAGCAGCAGACAGGGGGGTTCATTCAATGAGCAGTTCTTC
- TRBJ2-1 - TRBV28 CASSPYRGDNEQFF TGTGCCAGCAGTCCTTATCGCGGTGACAATGAGCAGTTCTTC
- TRBJ1-1 - TRBV7-8 CASSAYRVIAYTEAFF TGTGCCAGCAGCGCATACAGGGTAATAGCGTACACTGAAGCTTTCTTT
- TRBJ1-4 - TRBV19 CASRYRRQQNEKLFF TGTGCCAGTAGATATCGGAGGCAGCAGAACGAAAAACTGTTTTTT
- TRBJ2-1 - TRBV10-2 CASSDFESPGSYNEQFF TGCGCCAGCAGTGATTTTGAGTCTCCCGGCTCCTACAATGAGCAGTTCTTC
- TRBJ1-6 - TRBV5-6 CASRAWARGSPLHF TGTGCCAGCAGGGCGTGGGCAAGGGGATCACCCCTCCACTTT
- TRBJ2-7 TRBD2 TRBV3-1/TRBV3-2 CASSQAWSSGGEHEQYF TGTGCCAGCAGCCAAGCGTGGTCTAGCGGGGGGGAACACGAGCAGTACTTC